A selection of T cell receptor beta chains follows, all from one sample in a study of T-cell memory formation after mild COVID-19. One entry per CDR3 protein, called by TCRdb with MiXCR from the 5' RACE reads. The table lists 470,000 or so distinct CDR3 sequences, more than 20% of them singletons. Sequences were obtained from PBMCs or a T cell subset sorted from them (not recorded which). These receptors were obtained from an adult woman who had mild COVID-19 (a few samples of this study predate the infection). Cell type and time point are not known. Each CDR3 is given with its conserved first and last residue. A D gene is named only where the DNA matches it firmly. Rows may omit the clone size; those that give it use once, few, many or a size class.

TGTGCCAGCAGCTTACATCGTACTAGCAATGAGCAGTTCTTC | CASSLHRTSNEQFF | TRBJ2-1 | - | TRBV7-9 | -
TGTGCTAGTGGTTTGTCGGCAGGGAACAATCAGCCCCAGCATTTT | CASGLSAGNNQPQHF | TRBJ1-5 | - | TRBV12-5 | -
TGTGCCAGCAGCTTTAGGAGGGTTGGGGCCTACAATGAGCAGTTCTTC | CASSFRRVGAYNEQFF | TRBJ2-1 | - | TRBV7-9 | -
TGTGCCAGTAGTATGGCAGGGACCGGGGGCTATGGCTACACCTTC | CASSMAGTGGYGYTF | TRBJ1-2 | few | TRBV19 | -
TGTGCCAGCAGTTTTGGGCAGGGGAATGAGCAGTTCTTC | CASSFGQGNEQFF | TRBJ2-1 | few | TRBV12-3/TRBV12-4 | -
TGCAGCGCCCGATTTGACAGGGGGGTTGAGTATGGCTACACCTTC | CSARFDRGVEYGYTF | TRBJ1-2 | few | TRBV29-1 | TRBD1
TGTGCCAGCAGCCAGGACAGGTTACAAGAGACCCAGTACTTC | CASSQDRLQETQYF | TRBJ2-5 | few | TRBV7-2 | TRBD1
TGTGCCAGCAGCGTAGGAGACAGGGGTAATTCACCCCTCCACTTT | CASSVGDRGNSPLHF | TRBJ1-6 | - | TRBV9 | TRBD1
TGCAGCGCTCAGTATGACACTGAAGCTTTCTTT | CSAQYDTEAFF | TRBJ1-1 | few | TRBV29-1 | -
TGTGCCACCAGCAGATCTTCGGACAGGGAGTTTTTACTATCCTACGAGCAGTACTTC | CATSRSSDREFLLSYEQYF | TRBJ2-7 | - | TRBV15 | TRBD1
TGCGCCAGCAGCTCCGGGACAGGGGGTAGGGGTGAGCAGTTCTTC | CASSSGTGGRGEQFF | TRBJ2-1 | - | TRBV5-1 | TRBD1